The T cell receptor beta chain under discussion was sequenced for a study of CD8 T cells in ankylosing spondylitis. With molecular barcodes, quantitative 5'-RACE was used to make the TCR beta libraries. TCRdb analysed the 5' RACE reads with MiXCR anew, one entry per CDR3 protein. The sample includes 450,000 to 550,000 distinct CDR3 sequences, approximately 5% of them seen just once. Trimming shortened V by 4 bases and J by 3 bases, and 7 bases separated the two germline ends. The germline V gene has CDR1 SGHKS and CDR2 YYEKEE (reference sequence). There are 12 residues in the CDR3. This clonotype was detected ten times or more. As yet, its antigen is unknown. Study-level results: Several highly homologous variants made up a TCR beta motif, and this motif appeared characteristic of ankylosing spondylitis blood. From matched ankylosing spondylitis synovial fluid, disease-linked clones were reportedly recovered at significantly enriched levels. Disease-associated clonotypes exhibited CD8+ identity and were relatively infrequent in peripheral blood.

Sequencing input: blood, either unsorted or a sorted T cell fraction (not recorded which). The sequence was obtained from a male donor with ankylosing spondylitis. The rearrangement uses TRBV5-5 and TRBJ1-2; D unresolved. The CDR3 DNA reads as TGTGCCAGCAGCAGAACAGACTATGGCTACACCTTC. Its translation: CASSRTDYGYTF.